The rows below give T cell receptor beta chains drawn from one sample of a study of beta chain features in type 1 diabetes. Generated by immunoSEQ multiplex PCR, the TCRdb table keeps only in-frame clones and is missing some. The sample has 200,000 to 250,000 clones, 9.6% seen once; the top ten hold under 0.045%. The material sequenced was naive CD4+ T cells from blood. The receptors were sampled from a woman under 30 in good health. The CDR3 runs from the conserved cysteine through the conserved F or W. The D gene is left open where the match is weak. Part of the rows lack a size; the others show once, few, many or a class for expanded clones.

J	V	size	D	CDR3	DNA
TRBJ2-7	TRBV29-1	few	TRBD2	CSAGLAGAFYEQYF	TGCAGCGCCGGACTAGCGGGAGCATTCTACGAGCAGTACTTC
TRBJ2-3	TRBV7-9	many	-	CASSRPEGTQYF	TGTGCCAGCAGCCGCCCCGAGGGTACGCAGTATTTT
TRBJ2-3	TRBV5-1	few	TRBD2	CASSFIAGGAADTQYF	TGCGCCAGCAGCTTCATAGCGGGAGGAGCGGCAGATACGCAGTATTTT
TRBJ1-3	TRBV29-1	few	TRBD1	CSAGGTGGSGNTIYF	TGCAGCGCCGGGGGGACAGGGGGCTCTGGAAACACCATATATTTT
TRBJ2-6	TRBV2	-	-	CASSEASRDSGANVLTF	TGTGCCAGCAGTGAAGCGTCCCGAGACTCTGGGGCCAACGTCCTGACTTTC
TRBJ1-2	TRBV7-2	few	TRBD1	CASSLVQGGNYGYTF	TGTGCCAGCAGCTTAGTACAGGGGGGAAACTATGGCTACACCTTC
TRBJ1-4	TRBV9	few	-	CASSVGPVNEKLFF	TGTGCCAGCAGCGTAGGCCCGGTTAATGAAAAACTGTTTTTT
TRBJ1-5	TRBV19	few	-	CASSMAGVRNQPQHF	TGTGCCAGTAGTATGGCAGGGGTTCGAAATCAGCCCCAGCATTTT
TRBJ1-1	TRBV6-5	-	-	CASSYWGQGANPFF	-
TRBJ2-1	TRBV19	-	-	CASGMYNEQFF	TGTGCCAGTGGCATGTACAATGAGCAGTTCTTC
TRBJ2-3	TRBV19	-	-	CASSIGQRAGTQYF	TGTGCCAGTAGTATAGGTCAGAGGGCCGGTACGCAGTATTTT
TRBJ2-1	TRBV25-1	few	TRBD2	CASSGSAGGSSYNEQFF	TGTGCCAGCAGTGGGTCAGCGGGGGGGAGCTCCTACAATGAGCAGTTCTTC
TRBJ1-2	TRBV2	-	-	CASSESSYGYTF	TGTGCCAGCAGTGAGTCATCCTATGGCTACACCTTC
TRBJ1-1	TRBV27	-	TRBD1	CASSFGTGNTEAFF	TGTGCCAGCAGTTTCGGGACAGGCAACACTGAAGCTTTCTTT
TRBJ2-1	TRBV19	-	-	CASSIVPTYNEQFF	TGTGCCAGTAGTATAGTCCCTACGTACAATGAGCAGTTCTTC
TRBJ2-1	TRBV7-8	many	-	CASSTDSYNEQFF	TGTGCCAGCAGCACGGACTCTTACAATGAGCAGTTCTTC
TRBJ2-1	TRBV5-1	-	-	CASSLSRSPNEQFF	TGCGCCAGCAGCTTGAGTCGGTCCCCCAATGAGCAGTTCTTC
TRBJ1-1	TRBV19	-	TRBD1	CASSRPGTGGFKAFF	TGTGCCAGTAGTCGGCCGGGGACAGGGGGGTTCAAAGCTTTCTTT
TRBJ2-1	TRBV4-1	many	TRBD1	CASSQRDRAYNEQFF	TGCGCCAGCAGCCAACGGGACAGGGCTTACAATGAGCAGTTCTTC
TRBJ1-1	TRBV5-1	-	TRBD1	CASSYAIGTAEAFF	TGCGCCAGCAGCTACGCCATCGGGACAGCCGAAGCTTTCTTT
TRBJ2-1	TRBV5-8	-	-	CASIPMRLSPYNEQFF	TGTGCCAGCATACCCATGCGGCTCAGCCCCTACAATGAGCAGTTCTTC
TRBJ2-3	TRBV19	-	-	CASQPRGGGYTDTQYF	TGTGCCAGTCAGCCCCGGGGTGGCGGCTACACAGATACGCAGTATTTT